This note documents a single T cell receptor (beta chain) sequence. It has no known antigen specificity. Per-nucleotide qualities are absent, and no much larger clonotype sits a single base away. Libraries were prepared through the immunoSEQ multiplex PCR assay. For TCR sequencing, RNA was extracted from every sample and reverse transcribed into cDNA to serve as template. SuperScript III was used to make first-strand cDNA, primed with a 2:1 mix of oligo-dT and random hexamers. A synthetic immune receptor repertoire was used to measure amplification bias, and any remaining bias was corrected computationally. Under the source paper's analysis protocol: After raw reads were preprocessed to remove errors, the CDR3 was defined following IMGT conventions as running from the conserved cysteine to phenylalanine. To get clonality, Shannon entropy was normalized by log2 of the number of productive unique TCRs and the result was subtracted from 1. CD4 or CD8 identity of scalp clones was inferred by cross-referencing scalp TCRbeta sequences with sorted blood CD4 and CD8 repertoires. TCRdb took over this immuneACCESS table, retaining in-frame rearrangements with V and J assigned. Such tables are incomplete; in checked studies, under half of the missing clones stem from an unresolved V gene, and the remainder is unexplained. The V and J calls and clone size come from that table; D and trimming were worked out from the DNA. In all, the sample holds about 130,000 clones, and roughly 61% of those were seen once. Less than 5.5% of the sample is in the top ten clones.

The time point label, as the study defines it: baseline before oral tofacitinib. From alopecia areata patients, peripheral blood was collected along with lesional scalp punch biopsies. PBMCs were isolated by density centrifugation and stained for CD3, CD4 and CD8, after which CD4+ and CD8+ T cells were sorted on a FACSAria. The record originates from a study of CD8+ T cells in alopecia areata (dated by TCRdb to the late 2010s). As for the study more broadly: The treated patients, all with moderate-to-severe alopecia areata, were enrolled in an open-label pilot trial of oral tofacitinib given at 5 to 10 mg twice daily. Patients stayed on tofacitinib for 6 to 18 months and then had 6 months of follow-up off drug so that delayed response and recurrence could be assessed. High-throughput TCRbeta sequencing was used to examine T cell clonal expansion in alopecia areata in both the C3H/HeJ mouse model and human patients. In humans, TCRbeta sequencing was performed on scalp tissue and on sorted CD4+ and CD8+ peripheral blood T cells from healthy controls and from patients with patchy or totalis/universalis alopecia areata. Tofacitinib-treated patients had biopsies at baseline and at 4 and 24 weeks of treatment, with a later scalp biopsy in several patients. Scalp clonality was compared among normal scalp (n=4), patchy alopecia areata scalp (n=8), and alopecia totalis/universalis scalp (n=8). RNA was obtained with the PAXgene miRNA kit for fixed scalp, the miRNeasy kit for PBMCs, and the RNeasy kit for mouse skin. TCRbeta CDR3 regions were amplified by immunoSEQ multiplex PCR using 35 Vbeta forward and 13 Jbeta reverse primers. Points the paper makes about the study in general: Compared with mice, TCR sequences shared between patients were less clear, possibly partly because of HLA diversity across the patient population. Compared with normal scalp, lesional scalp, particularly in alopecia totalis/universalis, had higher clonality and more expanded CD8+ clones, which suggests antigenic drive. Resident alphabeta T cells in normal human skin are also sequenced, complicating scalp TCR repertoire analysis, unlike mouse skin dominated by gammadelta T cells.

CDR1 and CDR2 (ENHRY, SYGVKD) derive from the germline V gene. The CDR3, cysteine through phenylalanine, is 14 amino acids long. CDR3 DNA is the only sequence kept; it has 42 bases, read in frame from the first base. Trimming at the junction amounts to 10 bases on V and 3 bases on J, and the germline ends lie 16 bases apart. The receptor was isolated from a human donor with alopecia areata. Rearrangement joined TRBV10-3 to TRBJ1-5; the D gene assignment is ambiguous. The sample was CD4+ T cells sorted from blood, taken at week 0. The DNA sequence is as follows: TGTGCCACGGCCATAGGACTGATCAATCAGCCCCAGCATTTT. This is translated as CATAIGLINQPQHF.